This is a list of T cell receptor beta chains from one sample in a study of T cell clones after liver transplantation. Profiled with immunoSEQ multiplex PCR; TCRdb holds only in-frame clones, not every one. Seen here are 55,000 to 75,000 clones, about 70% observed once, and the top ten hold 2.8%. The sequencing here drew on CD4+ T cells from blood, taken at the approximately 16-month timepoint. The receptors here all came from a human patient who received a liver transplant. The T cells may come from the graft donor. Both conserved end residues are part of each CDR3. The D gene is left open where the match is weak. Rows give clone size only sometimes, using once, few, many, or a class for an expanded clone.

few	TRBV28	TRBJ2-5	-	TGTGCCAGCACCTTGGGTGGGGGAGAGACCCAGTACTTC	CASTLGGGETQYF
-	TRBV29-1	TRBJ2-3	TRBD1	TGCAGCGTCGACTCCGGACAGGGGTTAACGGTGACGCAGTATTTT	CSVDSGQGLTVTQYF
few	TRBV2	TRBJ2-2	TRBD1	TGTGCCAGCATCCCGGACAGGGGAGGTTACACCGGGGAGCTGTTTTTT	CASIPDRGGYTGELFF
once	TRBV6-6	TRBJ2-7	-	TGTGCCAGCAAAATAGGGGACCCTGCCTACGAGCAGTACTTC	CASKIGDPAYEQYF
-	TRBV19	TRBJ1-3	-	TGTGCCAGTACCCACCGTAACACCATATATTTT	CASTHRNTIYF
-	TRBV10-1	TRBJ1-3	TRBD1	TGCGCCAGCAGTGAGACAGAAGGGGGCGCGACATGGAACACCATATATTTT	CASSETEGGATWNTIYF
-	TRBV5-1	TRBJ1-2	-	TGCGCCAGCAGCGCGGAAGGGGCCCTCTATGGCTACACCTTC	CASSAEGALYGYTF
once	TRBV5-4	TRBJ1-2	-	TGTGCCAGCAGCCGAGAGGAAGGGGGATATGGCTACACCTTC	CASSREEGGYGYTF
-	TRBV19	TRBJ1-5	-	TGTGCCAGTAGTATATTTTCTACCGGGCAGCCCCAGCATTTT	CASSIFSTGQPQHF
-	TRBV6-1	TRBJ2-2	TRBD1	TGTGCCAGCAGACCCACAGGGGAACATAGCGGGGAGCTGTTTTTT	CASRPTGEHSGELFF
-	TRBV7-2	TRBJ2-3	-	TGTGCCAGCAGCCGCCGGACCCTCCCCAGGGCGGCGGATACGCAGTATTTT	CASSRRTLPRAADTQYF
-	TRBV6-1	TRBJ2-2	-	TGTGCCAGCAGTGAGCTCAGGGGCGCGAACACCGGGGAGCTGTTTTTT	CASSELRGANTGELFF
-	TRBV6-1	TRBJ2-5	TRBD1	TGTGCCAGCAGTGAATCGCTAGGGACAGGGATCGGAGAGACCCAGTACTTC	CASSESLGTGIGETQYF
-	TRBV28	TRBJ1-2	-	TGTGCCAGCAGTTTATCCCTCGACGGGGGAGCTAACTATGGCTACACCTTC	CASSLSLDGGANYGYTF
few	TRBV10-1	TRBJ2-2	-	TGCGCCAGCCAGGAGGGGCCAACCGGGGAGCTGTTTTTT	CASQEGPTGELFF
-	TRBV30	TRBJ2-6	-	TGTGCCTGGAGTGTAGGGTCTGGGGCCAACGTCCTGACTTTC	CAWSVGSGANVLTF
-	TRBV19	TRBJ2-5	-	TGTGCCAGTAGTATGAACGGACCGGGGGAGACCCAGTACTTC	CASSMNGPGETQYF
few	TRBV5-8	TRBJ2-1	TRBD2	TGTGCCAGCAGCTTGATGGGACTAGCGGGAGGTCTCTCCTACAATGAGCAGTTCTTC	CASSLMGLAGGLSYNEQFF
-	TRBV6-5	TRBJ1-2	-	TGTGCCAGCAGTTACTCGAGCGGGGTTAACTATGGCTACACCTTC	CASSYSSGVNYGYTF
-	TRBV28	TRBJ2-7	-	TGTGCCAGCAGGCCTATCACAGGGCTTGAGTACGAGCAGTACTTC	CASRPITGLEYEQYF
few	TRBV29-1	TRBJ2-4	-	TGCAGCGCTCGCGGGGCCGGAAAAAACATTCAGTACTTC	CSARGAGKNIQYF
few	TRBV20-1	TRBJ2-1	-	TGCAGTGCTAGATTGGAAAATGAGCAGTTCTTC	CSARLENEQFF
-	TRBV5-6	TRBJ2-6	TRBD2	TGTGCCAGCAGCTTGGTGGGGCTAGCGGGGGCAGGAGGGGCCAACGTCCTGACTTTC	CASSLVGLAGAGGANVLTF
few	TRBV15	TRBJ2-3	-	TGTGCCACCAGCACCTCCACAGATACGCAGTATTTT	CATSTSTDTQYF
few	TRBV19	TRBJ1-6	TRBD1	TGTGCCAGTAGCTGGGACAGTGATAATTCACCCCTCCACTTT	CASSWDSDNSPLHF
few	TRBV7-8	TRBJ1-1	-	TGTGCCAGCAGCTTATTCCAGGAAACTGAAGCTTTCTTT	CASSLFQETEAFF
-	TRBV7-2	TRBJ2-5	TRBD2	TGTGCCAGCAGCGACCCGGGAGCGGGAGGATCAGAGACCCAGTACTTC	CASSDPGAGGSETQYF
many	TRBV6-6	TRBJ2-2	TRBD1	TGTGCCGGTGCAAGGACAGGGGCCACCGGGGAGCTGTTTTTT	CAGARTGATGELFF